This T cell receptor (beta chain) appears in the sequencing data of a study of cytomegalovirus exposure and HLA in healthy donors. Study-level results: About 87% or about 30% of the time was how often most TCR beta V segments were productive, according to an earlier analysis.

PCR primers comprised 60 Vbeta and 13 Jbeta primers. The assay was immunoSEQ multiplex PCR, and TCRdb's table has in-frame clones only and misses some. Seen here are roughly 110,000 clones, roughly two thirds observed once, and the top ten hold roughly 8.3%. The ends were cut back, 0 bases at V and 4 bases at J, with 12 bases in the middle. The CDR3 sequence is 15 residues long. The germline V gene encodes CDR1 SGHRS and CDR2 YFSETQ. As concerns this clone: As yet, its antigen is unknown.

The sequenced sample consisted of PBMCs. This receptor was identified in a man between 18 and 29 years old in good health and CMV-seropositive. V is TRBV5-1 and J is TRBJ2-3, with D perhaps TRBD2 (6 bases). The CDR3 here is CASSLEFIAADTQYF. The CDR3 DNA reads TGCGCCAGCAGCTTGGAGTTCATAGCGGCAGATACGCAGTATTTT.